This T cell receptor (beta chain) was sequenced for a study of T cells after yellow fever vaccination. TCRdb independently ran MiXCR on the 5' RACE reads; one entry per CDR3 protein. The sample carries a few hundred thousand distinct CDR3 sequences, 7.5% to 9% recorded once. Study-wide points: The CD4 compartment and the CD8 compartment contained a small share of clonotypes in common.

The CDR3 totals 12 residues. CDR1 is SGHTA and CDR2 is FQGTGA in the germline V gene. The V end was cut by 5 bases, the J end by 9 bases, with 14 bases between. Comment on this clonotype: Its specificity is unknown.

The chain has TRBV7-3 and TRBJ2-7; D is unresolved. This clonotype was obtained from a man younger than 35 who received the YFV17D yellow fever vaccine. The material was PBMCs, obtained on the day of the first yellow fever vaccination. CDR3 DNA sequence: TGTGCCAGCAGCCCCCTCGACCCGGGGCAGTACTTC. This encodes CASSPLDPGQYF. Full variable domain (rest looked up from reference TRBV7-3 and TRBJ2-7): GAGVSQTPSNKVTEKGKYVELRCDPISGHTALYWYRQSLGQGPEFLIYFQGTGAADDSGLPNDRFFAVRPEGSVSTLKIQRTERGDSAVYLCASSPLDPGQYFGPGTRLTVT.